These T cell receptor beta chains were read from a single sample in a study of OX40 agonist ivuxolimab in advanced cancers. Clones were sequenced by immunoSEQ multiplex PCR, and TCRdb holds only the in-frame ones, with some missing. This sample carries 58,000 or so clones, 75% to 90% of them seen once, and the ten largest clones take about a tenth. The sequenced sample was CD4+ or CD8+ T cells sorted from blood, obtained in a trial of the OX40 agonist ivuxolimab. All receptors come from an adult with an advanced solid tumor such as melanoma, head and neck, liver or kidney cancer. Both conserved end residues are part of each CDR3. D genes are given only for firm matches. Rows give clone size only sometimes, using once, few, many, or a class for an expanded clone.

size,J,V,D,CDR3,DNA
.,TRBJ1-1,TRBV29-1,TRBD1,CSGRLTGGDTEAFF,TGCAGCGGACGTTTGACAGGGGGCGACACTGAAGCTTTCTTT
.,TRBJ2-2,TRBV4-1,.,CASSHRTSGTGELFF,TGCGCCAGCAGCCACCGGACCTCAGGCACCGGGGAGCTGTTTTTT
.,TRBJ1-1,TRBV7-3,.,CASSSTGTTEAFF,TGTGCCAGCAGCTCTACAGGGACCACTGAAGCTTTCTTT
.,TRBJ2-4,TRBV5-5,.,CASSSKTISSKNIQYF,TGTGCCAGCAGCTCAAAGACCATAAGTTCCAAAAACATTCAGTACTTC
.,TRBJ2-1,TRBV19,.,CASSITGSYNEQFF,TGTGCCAGTAGTATCACGGGCAGCTACAATGAGCAGTTCTTC
.,TRBJ2-3,TRBV10-3,TRBD2,CASRTSGSGDTQYF,TGTGCCTCCCGGACTAGCGGGAGTGGAGATACGCAGTATTTT
.,TRBJ2-2,TRBV5-1,.,CASSLTKTRNTGELFF,TGCGCCAGCAGCTTGACAAAGACTCGGAACACCGGGGAGCTGTTTTTT
.,TRBJ1-2,TRBV2,.,CASSLDGLGDGGYTF,TGTGCCAGCAGTTTAGACGGATTGGGAGATGGTGGCTACACCTTC
few,TRBJ1-1,TRBV7-3,TRBD1,CASSPQGANTEAFF,TGTGCCAGCAGCCCACAGGGGGCGAACACTGAAGCTTTCTTT
.,TRBJ1-4,TRBV7-9,.,CASRRGSTNEKLFF,TGTGCCAGCAGGAGGGGATCTACTAATGAAAAACTGTTTTTT
.,TRBJ1-1,TRBV5-4,.,CAAGRGGLMNTEAFF,TGTGCCGCCGGTAGGGGCGGTTTAATGAACACTGAAGCTTTCTTT
.,TRBJ2-7,TRBV2,TRBD1,CASSLQTGAIEQYF,TGTGCCAGCAGCCTCCAGACAGGGGCCATCGAGCAGTACTTC
.,TRBJ2-1,TRBV5-1,TRBD2,CASSLGLAGASEQFF,TGCGCCAGCAGCTTGGGACTAGCGGGAGCTAGTGAGCAGTTCTTC
.,TRBJ2-2,TRBV28,TRBD2,CASRMGSGRPSNTGELFF,TGTGCCAGCAGGATGGGTAGCGGGAGACCAAGCAACACCGGGGAGCTGTTTTTT
.,TRBJ1-5,TRBV4-2,TRBD1,CASRYDRGHNQPQHF,TGTGCCAGCAGATACGACAGGGGCCACAATCAGCCCCAGCATTTT
once,TRBJ1-1,TRBV6-1,.,CATREQDNTEAFF,TGTGCCACCAGGGAACAGGATAACACTGAAGCTTTCTTT
.,TRBJ2-7,TRBV27,.,CASSFGTRKGAAYEQYF,TGTGCCAGCAGTTTCGGGACCCGTAAAGGAGCGGCCTACGAGCAGTACTTC
once,TRBJ2-1,TRBV4-1,.,CASRIAVRSYNEQFF,TGCGCCAGCCGCATAGCGGTGCGCTCCTACAATGAGCAGTTCTTC
.,TRBJ1-2,TRBV4-1,TRBD1,CASSQDQQGIGYTF,TGCGCCAGCAGCCAAGATCAACAGGGGATTGGCTACACCTTC
.,TRBJ1-1,TRBV10-3,TRBD1,CAISLDRDGTEAFF,TGTGCCATCAGCCTGGACAGGGATGGGACTGAAGCTTTCTTT
.,TRBJ1-1,TRBV28,.,CASSSLPTREAFF,TGTGCCAGCAGTTCCCTACCGACACGTGAAGCTTTCTTT
.,TRBJ2-2,TRBV7-8,TRBD2,CASSPRTSLNTGELFF,TGTGCCAGCAGCCCTCGGACTAGCCTGAACACCGGGGAGCTGTTTTTT
.,TRBJ2-3,TRBV6-5,TRBD1,CASSYSGQGEDTQYF,TGTGCCAGCAGTTACTCCGGACAGGGTGAGGATACGCAGTATTTT
.,TRBJ1-3,TRBV18,.,CASSPRIQGDTGNTIYF,TGTGCCAGCTCACCACGGATCCAGGGCGATACTGGAAACACCATATATTTT
.,TRBJ1-4,TRBV9,.,CASSVDGVSSEKLFF,TGTGCCAGCAGCGTAGATGGAGTCAGTTCTGAAAAACTGTTTTTT
.,TRBJ2-3,TRBV25-1,.,CASSYQGSTDTQYF,TGTGCCAGCAGTTATCAGGGGAGCACAGATACGCAGTATTTT
.,TRBJ1-2,TRBV6-5,TRBD1,CASKTDRAVVGYTF,TGTGCCAGCAAAACTGACAGGGCCGTTGTTGGCTACACCTTC
.,TRBJ1-1,TRBV7-2,.,CASSLAGQVNEAFF,TGTGCCAGCAGCTTAGCGGGGCAAGTGAATGAAGCTTTCTTT
.,TRBJ1-2,TRBV4-2,.,CASSQVNENYGYTF,TGTGCCAGCAGCCAAGTAAACGAAAACTATGGCTACACCTTC
.,TRBJ2-2,TRBV11-3,.,CASSLDTGNTGELFF,TGTGCCAGCAGCTTAGATACAGGGAACACCGGGGAGCTGTTTTTT
.,TRBJ2-5,TRBV5-1,.,CASSLDRSVGETQYF,TGCGCCAGCAGCTTGGACAGGTCAGTGGGAGAGACCCAGTACTTC
few,TRBJ2-3,TRBV4-1,.,CASSQVTRLDTQYF,TGCGCCAGCAGCCAAGTGACCAGACTAGATACGCAGTATTTT
few,TRBJ2-7,TRBV6-1,TRBD2,CASRGLAVSYEQYF,TGTGCCAGCAGAGGACTAGCGGTTTCCTACGAGCAGTACTTC
.,TRBJ2-2,TRBV10-2,.,CASSGWDTGELFF,TGCGCCAGCAGTGGATGGGACACCGGGGAGCTGTTTTTT
.,TRBJ1-2,TRBV6-5,.,CASSYSGRGYGYTF,TGTGCCAGCAGTTACTCAGGCAGAGGATATGGCTACACCTTC
.,TRBJ1-4,TRBV4-3,.,CASSPSWQGGEKLFF,TGCGCCAGCAGCCCTTCGTGGCAGGGTGGTGAAAAACTGTTTTTT
.,TRBJ1-3,TRBV11-1,TRBD1,CASSPGQGSGNTIYF,TGTGCCAGCAGCCCTGGACAGGGATCAGGAAACACCATATATTTT
.,TRBJ2-7,TRBV6-6,.,CASSYSGTYEQYF,TGTGCCAGCAGTTACTCCGGGACCTACGAGCAGTACTTC
.,TRBJ2-3,TRBV4-2,.,CASSQGGHISTDTQYF,TGTGCCAGCAGCCAAGGTGGACATATTAGCACAGATACGCAGTATTTT
.,TRBJ1-2,TRBV2,TRBD1,CASSTGQGNYGYTF,TGTGCCAGCAGTACGGGACAGGGTAACTATGGCTACACCTTC
.,TRBJ2-1,TRBV30,TRBD1,CAWSSGTAYNEQFF,TGTGCCTGGAGTTCCGGGACAGCCTACAATGAGCAGTTCTTC
few,TRBJ2-7,TRBV11-2,.,CASSLVSNPYEQYF,TGTGCCAGCAGCTTAGTTTCCAACCCCTACGAGCAGTACTTC
.,TRBJ2-3,TRBV10-1,.,CASSESVGTGSTDTQYF,TGCGCCAGCAGTGAGTCTGTGGGTACAGGTAGCACAGATACGCAGTATTTT
.,TRBJ1-1,TRBV5-1,.,CASSFSREVTEAFF,TGCGCCAGCAGCTTTTCCAGGGAGGTGACTGAAGCTTTCTTT
.,TRBJ2-7,TRBV11-2,.,CASSLDRADRYEQYF,TGTGCCAGCAGCTTAGATCGGGCAGATCGATACGAGCAGTACTTC
.,TRBJ1-3,TRBV28,.,CASRGYSGNTIYF,TGTGCCAGCAGAGGCTACTCTGGAAACACCATATATTTT
.,TRBJ2-5,TRBV28,.,CASSFGSQETQYF,TGTGCCAGCAGTTTCGGGTCTCAAGAGACCCAGTACTTC
.,TRBJ2-7,TRBV28,TRBD2,CASQNPGLAGYEQYF,TGTGCCAGTCAAAACCCAGGACTAGCGGGTTACGAGCAGTACTTC
.,TRBJ2-3,TRBV6-1,TRBD2,CASKVAGGSDTQYF,TGTGCCAGCAAAGTAGCGGGAGGGTCAGATACGCAGTATTTT
.,TRBJ2-5,TRBV6-1,.,CASSELAFLSETQYF,TGTGCCAGCAGTGAACTAGCCTTCCTCTCGGAGACCCAGTACTTC
.,TRBJ2-1,TRBV7-2,TRBD1,CASSSFGTGGQGEQFF,TGTGCCAGCAGCTCATTTGGGACAGGGGGCCAAGGTGAGCAGTTCTTC
.,TRBJ2-7,TRBV6-1,TRBD1,CASIRDRSSYEQYF,TGTGCCAGCATTAGGGACAGAAGCAGCTACGAGCAGTACTTC
.,TRBJ1-6,TRBV7-2,.,CASSPPGGWGGYNSPLHF,TGTGCCAGCAGCCCCCCCGGTGGGTGGGGGGGATATAATTCACCCCTCCACTTT